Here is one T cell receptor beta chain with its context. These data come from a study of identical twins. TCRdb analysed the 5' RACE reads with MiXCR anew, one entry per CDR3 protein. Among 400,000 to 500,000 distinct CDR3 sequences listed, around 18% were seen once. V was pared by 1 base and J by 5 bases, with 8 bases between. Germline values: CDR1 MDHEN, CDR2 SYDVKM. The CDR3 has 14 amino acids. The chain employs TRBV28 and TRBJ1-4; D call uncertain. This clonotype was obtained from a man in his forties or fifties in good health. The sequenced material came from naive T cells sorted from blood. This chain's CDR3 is CASSLFRMNEKLFF. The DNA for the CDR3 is TGTGCCAGCAGTTTATTTCGGATGAATGAAAAACTGTTTTTT.